The clone carrying this T cell receptor (beta chain) counts as medium-sized by frequency. Its antigen remains unknown. This sample was taken from a study of T cell clusters in autoimmune cytopenias. The overall study: The median distinct TRB clonotype count was a few thousand per sample, from a median about 54,000 reads. Overall study results and limits: TRB repertoire shifts in secondary cytopenia and chronic lymphocytic leukemia mostly reflected lymphoma, not autoimmunity.

Some 39,000 genome equivalents of blood DNA were amplified for TRB. Germline V gene lookup returns CDR1 LNHNV and CDR2 YYDKDF (reference sequence). The CDR3 contains 12 residues. TRB rearrangements were amplified by touch-down multiplex PCR with mixed TRB-A/B primers. From its re-call of the multiplex PCR reads, TCRdb lists each CDR3 protein once, without DNA. The sample table includes roughly 6,900 distinct CDR3 sequences. The same sample was also studied in work on T cell repertoires in aging, cancer and after chemotherapy. That source adds: Healthy donor repertoires were recorded over several months to years and showed clear clonal overlap.

This TCR derives from a human donor in good health. This chain uses TRBV15 with TRBJ2-7; the D call from TCRdb, TRBD1, cannot be confirmed without DNA. Material for sequencing was peripheral blood. This CDR3 reads CATSPTGGEQYF. The entire variable domain, with the rest obtained from reference TRBV15 and TRBJ2-7, is as follows: DAMVIQNPRYQVTQFGKPVTLSCSQTLNHNVMYWYQQKSSQAPKLLFHYYDKDFNNEADTPDNFQSRRPNTSFCFLDIRSPGLGDTAMYLCATSPTGGEQYFGPGTRLTVT.